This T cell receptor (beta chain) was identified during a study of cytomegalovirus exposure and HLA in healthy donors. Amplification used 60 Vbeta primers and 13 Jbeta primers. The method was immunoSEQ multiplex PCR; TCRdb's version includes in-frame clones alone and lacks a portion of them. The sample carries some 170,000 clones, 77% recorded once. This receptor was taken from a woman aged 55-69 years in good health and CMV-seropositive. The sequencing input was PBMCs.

CDR3 nucleotide sequence: TGTGCCAGCAGTCCCCCCGGGACAGGGGGGATCACCGGGGAGCTGTTTTTT. This encodes CASSPPGTGGITGELFF. This chain links TRBV5-5 with TRBJ2-2; 11 bases line up with TRBD1. V was clipped by 5 bases and J by 4 bases; unmatched bases: 10. Per the germline V gene, CDR1 is SGHKS and CDR2 is YYEKEE (reference sequence). The length of the CDR3 is 17 residues.